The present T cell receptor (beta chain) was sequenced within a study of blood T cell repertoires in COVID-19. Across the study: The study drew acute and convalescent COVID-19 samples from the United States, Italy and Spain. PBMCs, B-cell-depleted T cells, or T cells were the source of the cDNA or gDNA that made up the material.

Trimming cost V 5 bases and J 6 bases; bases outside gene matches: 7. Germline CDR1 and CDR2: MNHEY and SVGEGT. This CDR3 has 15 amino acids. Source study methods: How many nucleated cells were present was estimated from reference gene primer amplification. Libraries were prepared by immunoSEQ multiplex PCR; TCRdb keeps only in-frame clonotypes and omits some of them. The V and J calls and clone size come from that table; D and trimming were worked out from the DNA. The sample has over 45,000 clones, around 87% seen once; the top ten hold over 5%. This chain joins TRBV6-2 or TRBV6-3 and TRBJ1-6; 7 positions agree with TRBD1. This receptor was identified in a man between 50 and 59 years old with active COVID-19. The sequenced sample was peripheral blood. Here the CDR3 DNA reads TGTGCCAGCAGTGCCGAGGGGGCAAGTAATTCACCCCTCCACTTT. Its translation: CASSAEGASNSPLHF.